The rows below give T cell receptor beta chains drawn from one sample of a study of T cell repertoires in cytomegalovirus infection. From the reads, TCRdb called clonotypes with MiXCR, one entry per CDR3 protein. In the table there are 800,000 to 950,000 distinct CDR3 sequences, 30% to 35% of which are singletons. Which antigens these TCRs recognize remains unknown. The sample in question was cultured CD8+ T cells from PBMCs, obtained from culture after CMV antigen stimulation. The receptors here all came from a human donor in good health (CMV status not recorded). Some clones in this sample may be carry-over from other donors' samples. The CDR3 runs from the conserved cysteine through the conserved F or W. The D gene is left open where the match is weak. For some rows the clone size is stated as once, few or many, or as a class when expanded; others skip it.

v_call,j_call,clone_size,d_call,cdr3_nt,cdr3_aa
TRBV28,TRBJ2-1,few,TRBD1,TGTGCCAGCAGCCGTCCGGGACAGGGGGCTTATGAGCAGTTCTTC,CASSRPGQGAYEQFF
TRBV6-4,TRBJ2-7,few,.,TGTGCCAGCAGTGAGGTAGGGGGAACTTACGAGCAGTACTTC,CASSEVGGTYEQYF
TRBV7-9,TRBJ1-5,few,.,TGTGCCAGCAGCTTAGCGAGGGCCAATCAGCCCCAGCATTTT,CASSLARANQPQHF
TRBV7-9,TRBJ2-1,once,TRBD2,TGTGCCAGCAGTCCGACTAGCGGGCCCAACTACAATGAGCAGTTCTTC,CASSPTSGPNYNEQFF
TRBV7-9,TRBJ2-1,few,.,TGTGCCAGTCCGATGGACAATGAGCAGTTCTTC,CASPMDNEQFF
TRBV13,TRBJ2-2,few,.,TGTGCCAGCAGCTTAGGCCGGGGCCGAAGAGAAACCGGGGAGCTGTTTTTT,CASSLGRGRRETGELFF
TRBV6-1,TRBJ1-5,.,.,TGTGCCAGCAGTGAAGAAGGAAGTCAGCCCCAGCATTTT,CASSEEGSQPQHF
TRBV6-9,TRBJ1-1,once,.,TGTGCCAGTCCTCCTAAGGAGGGGCCCACTGAAGCTTTCTTT,CASPPKEGPTEAFF
TRBV2,TRBJ2-1,once,.,TGTGCCAGCAGTGAAGGGTGGGACTACAATGAGCAGTTCTTC,CASSEGWDYNEQFF
TRBV5-5,TRBJ1-2,few,TRBD1,TGTGCCAGCAGCACCGGGACAGGGCACTATGGCTACACCTTC,CASSTGTGHYGYTF
TRBV20-1,TRBJ2-5,.,TRBD1,TGCAGTGCTAGACGGAACAGGGGGTCCACCCTCCAAGAGACCCAGTACTTC,CSARRNRGSTLQETQYF
TRBV6-9,TRBJ1-2,.,.,TGTGCCAGCATTTCGGGGTCGATCTATGGCTACACCTTC,CASISGSIYGYTF
TRBV20-1,TRBJ1-1,few,.,TGCAGTGCTAGAGTTGAGATCAGGTTGAACACTGAAGCTTTCTTT,CSARVEIRLNTEAFF
TRBV7-9,TRBJ1-1,few,.,TGTGCCAGCAGCTTAGTTTTCTCGAACACTGAAGCTTTCTTT,CASSLVFSNTEAFF
TRBV7-6,TRBJ2-5,.,.,TGTGCCACCATCGTAGATTCCCAAGAGACCCAGTACTTC,CATIVDSQETQYF
TRBV6-2/TRBV6-3,TRBJ1-5,.,.,TGTGCCAGCAGTTACTCGCCGGGTAGGGGCAGGGATCAGCCCCAGCATTTT,CASSYSPGRGRDQPQHF
TRBV27,TRBJ2-5,.,.,TGTGCCAGCAGTTTATATCCAGGGGTGACCCAAGAGACCCAGTACTTC,CASSLYPGVTQETQYF
TRBV6-6,TRBJ1-1,once,TRBD1,TGTGCCAGCAGTGCCCATCGGACAGGGACGTACACTGAAGCTTTCTTT,CASSAHRTGTYTEAFF
TRBV6-6,TRBJ2-7,many,.,TGTGCCAGCAGCCCTTTGCAGGGGGGCGACGAGCAGTACTTC,CASSPLQGGDEQYF